One and the same sample provided the 30 T cell receptor beta chains below, sequenced in a study of blood T cell repertoires in COVID-19. The assay was immunoSEQ multiplex PCR, and TCRdb's table has in-frame clones only and misses some. The sample has approximately 280,000 clones, 90% seen once. The sequencing sample was made of PBMCs or T cells enriched from blood (not recorded which). The receptors here all came from a young woman with acute COVID-19.

This chain links TRBV15 with TRBJ2-1; D is unresolved. V lost 6 bases and J 0 bases, leaving 12 bases between the germline ends. The CDR3 runs to 15 residues. CDR1 and CDR2 (germline): LNHNV, YYDKDF (reference sequence). In nucleotides, the CDR3 is TGTGCCACCAGACTGGCGGCTGGCTCCTACAATGAGCAGTTCTTC. Residues: CATRLAAGSYNEQFF.

The gene calls are TRBV5-1 and TRBJ2-7, with TRBD2 identical over 10 bases. The CDR3 covers 15 residues. The germline CDR1 and CDR2 sequences are SGHRS and YFSETQ. J lost 2 bases, V lost 4 bases, and 6 bases had no gene match. The CDR3 DNA is TGCGCCAGCAGCGTACTAGCGGGGCCCACCTACGAGCAGTACTTC. Amino acid sequence: CASSVLAGPTYEQYF.

The chain couples TRBV7-9 to TRBJ1-2; 8 nucleotides line up with TRBD1. The length of the CDR3 is 17 residues. After removal of 1 base from V and 2 bases from J, the junction contained 9 bases not matched to a gene. Germline assignment: CDR1 SEHNR and CDR2 FQNEAQ (reference sequence). CDR3 bases: TGTGCCAGCAGCTTAGAGTTGGGCCGGGACAGGAACTATGGCTACACCTTC. As protein: CASSLELGRDRNYGYTF.

About this clone: Other DNA sequences in the same sample also yield this CDR3. V gene TRBV28 combines with J gene TRBJ2-2, with TRBD2 matching over 7 bases. In germline, CDR1 is MDHEN, CDR2 SYDVKM. This CDR3 spans 14 amino acids. After removal of 1 base from V and 6 bases from J, the junction contained 2 bases not matched to a gene. CDR3 protein: CASSLLGGSGELFF. CDR3 DNA: TGTGCCAGCAGTTTATTGGGGGGGTCCGGGGAGCTGTTTTTT. Using reference TRBV28 and TRBJ2-2 for the parts outside the CDR3, the full variable domain is DVKVTQSSRYLVKRTGEKVFLECVQDMDHENMFWYRQDPGLGLRLIYFSYDVKMKEKGDIPEGYSVSREKKERFSLILESASTNQTSMYLCASSLLGGSGELFFGEGSRLTVL.

This clone came up once. The genes are TRBV3-1 (or the pseudogene TRBV3-2) and TRBJ1-4; the D is unclear. Per the germline V gene, CDR1 is LGHDT and CDR2 is YNNKEL (reference sequence). V dropped 0 bases and J dropped 8 bases, with 10 bases sitting between them. The CDR3 runs 14 residues. DNA of the CDR3: TGTGCCAGCAGCCAAGATCGCCCGGGGGAAAAACTGTTTTTT. Protein product: CASSQDRPGEKLFF.

This clone was detected once. This chain connects TRBV6-5 to TRBJ2-2; 7 nucleotides align to TRBD1. Germline V gene lookup returns CDR1 MNHEY and CDR2 SVGAGI. This CDR3 has 15 residues. Germline trimming cut 5 bases from V and 2 bases from J; bases unmatched to any gene: 5. In DNA form, the CDR3 reads TGTGCCAGCAGTACAGGACAGGTCAACACCGGGGAGCTGTTTTTT. Its translation: CASSTGQVNTGELFF.

The chain is built from TRBV21-1 and TRBJ2-7; no DNA check was done on the table's D call, TRBD1. TRBV21-1 is a listed pseudogene. The CDR3 sequence is 14 residues long. CDR3 sequence: CASSKTAPPIEQYF. In DNA form, the CDR3 reads TGTGCCAGCAGCAAGACAGCTCCCCCTATCGAGCAGTACTTC.

V usage is TRBV20-1 and J usage is TRBJ2-3; D is unresolved. The CDR3 length is 11 residues. V lost 6 bases and J 6 bases, leaving 10 bases between the germline ends. The germline CDR1 and CDR2 sequences are DFQATT and SNEGSKA (reference sequence). In DNA form, the CDR3 reads TGCAGTGCCACTTTCTTTGATACGCAGTATTTT. It translates to CSATFFDTQYF.

The rearrangement uses TRBV2 and TRBJ1-5; 8 nucleotides align to TRBD1. Per the germline V gene, CDR1 is SNHLY and CDR2 is FYNNEI. J was trimmed by 6 bases and V by 6 bases; bases with no gene match: 7. CDR3 size: 14 residues. CDR3 sequence: CASSETGEGQPQHF. In nucleotides, the CDR3 is TGTGCCAGCAGCGAGACAGGGGAAGGTCAGCCCCAGCATTTT.

This clone was recorded only once. The genes are TRBV5-5 and TRBJ1-1; D is unclear. V was clipped by 0 bases and J by 8 bases, with 17 bases between them. Germline CDR1 and CDR2: SGHKS and YYEKEE (reference sequence). The CDR3 contains 15 residues. CDR3 protein: CASSLAIGSVREAFF. CDR3 sequence (DNA): TGTGCCAGCAGCTTGGCCATAGGAAGCGTTCGGGAAGCTTTCTTT.

This chain connects TRBV30 to TRBJ2-7, with 8 bases identical to TRBD1. Germline CDR1 reads GTSNPN; CDR2 reads SVGIG (reference sequence). The CDR3 consists of 14 residues. V trimming: 0 bases; J trimming: 3 bases; junction bases outside the gene matches: 4. The CDR3 spells CAWSVLGQDYEQYF. CDR3 in DNA: TGTGCCTGGAGTGTCCTGGGACAGGACTACGAGCAGTACTTC.

The rearrangement joins TRBV7-3 to TRBJ2-1; TRBD2 aligns across 9 bases. The CDR3 is 15 residues long. With V trimmed by 2 bases and J by 13 bases, 12 bases remained unmatched. Germline assignment: CDR1 SGHTA and CDR2 FQGTGA. In DNA, the CDR3 is TGTGCCAGCAGCTTAGGGGCGGGAGGGCCGATTCCTCAGTTCTTC. Encoded protein: CASSLGAGGPIPQFF.

This chain uses TRBV7-8 with TRBJ2-2, with TRBD2 matching 11 bases. With V trimmed by 4 bases and J by 4 bases, 11 bases remained unmatched. Germline CDR1 and CDR2: SGHVS and FQNEAQ. CDR3 length: 18 residues. The CDR3 DNA sequence: TGTGCCAGCAGCTCACGGCTACGGACTAGCGGGTCCACCGGGGAGCTGTTTTTT. This translates into CASSSRLRTSGSTGELFF.

This chain joins TRBV28 and TRBJ2-5, with TRBD2 identical over 9 bases. CDR1 is MDHEN, CDR2 SYDVKM, per germline. Trimming removed 2 bases from V and 0 bases from J; junction bases left unmatched: 7. The CDR3 sequence is 17 residues long. CDR3 residues: CASSLEASGINQETQYF. The CDR3, as DNA: TGTGCCAGCAGTTTAGAGGCTAGCGGGATAAACCAAGAGACCCAGTACTTC.

This clone was observed a single time. The genes are TRBV7-3 and TRBJ2-1; D possibly corresponds to TRBD2 (6 bases). In germline, CDR1 is SGHTA, CDR2 FQGTGA. This CDR3 has 15 residues. V lost 7 bases and J 5 bases, leaving 18 bases between the germline ends. The CDR3 sequence: CASNMGGFRNNEQFF. The CDR3, as DNA: TGTGCCAGCAATATGGGGGGTTTCCGGAACAATGAGCAGTTCTTC.

This clone was counted a few times. This chain links TRBV7-9 with TRBJ1-1, with D unresolved. CDR1 is SEHNR, CDR2 FQNEAQ, per germline (reference sequence). V was trimmed by 1 base and J by 2 bases, leaving 11 bases between them. The CDR3 covers 15 residues. In DNA, the CDR3 is TGTGCCAGCAGCTTAGAGGTAGGGAGCAACACTGAAGCTTTCTTT. This gives the protein CASSLEVGSNTEAFF.

This sequence joins TRBV19 and TRBJ2-1; 8 nucleotides line up with TRBD1. The CDR3 contains 15 residues. The V segment lost 0 bases and the J segment 8 bases; nucleotides outside the gene matches: 6. Looked up from germline, CDR1 is LNHDA and CDR2 is SQIVND (reference sequence). The CDR3 region has the DNA TGTGCCAGTAGTATAGATACAGGGGGTCTCTATGAGCAGTTCTTC. It codes for CASSIDTGGLYEQFF.

The V and J genes are TRBV18 and TRBJ1-2; D not certain. V lost 3 bases and J 0 bases, leaving 11 bases between the germline ends. The germline V gene has CDR1 KGHSH and CDR2 LQKENI. This CDR3 is 15 amino acids long. The CDR3, as DNA: TGTGCCAGCTCACCCCCACACCACCCTAACTATGGCTACACCTTC. It encodes CASSPPHHPNYGYTF. The full variable domain, with the rest looked up from reference TRBV18 and TRBJ1-2, is NAGVMQNPRHLVRRRGQEARLRCSPMKGHSHVYWYRQLPEEGLKFMVYLQKENIIDESGMPKERFSAEFPKEGPSILRIQQVVRGDSAAYFCASSPPHHPNYGYTFGSGTRLTVV.

The chain recombines TRBV20-1 with TRBJ1-4; D unresolved. The CDR3 totals 14 residues. From germline, CDR1 is DFQATT and CDR2 SNEGSKA (reference sequence). V shed 3 bases and J shed 0 bases, with 8 bases lying between them. Written as DNA, the CDR3 is TGCAGTGCTAGTTCCCCTGCAACTAATGAAAAACTGTTTTTT. Translation gives CSASSPATNEKLFF.

This chain joins TRBV5-1 and TRBJ2-1; 11 nucleotides line up with TRBD1. The J segment lost 8 bases and the V segment lost 3 bases, leaving 10 bases of the junction unmatched. The CDR3 contains 16 residues. Germline V gene sequence: CDR1 SGHRS, CDR2 YFSETQ. For the CDR3, the DNA is TGCGCCAGCAGCTCCGGGGGACAGGGGGGAGTCGATGAGCAGTTCTTC. It translates to CASSSGGQGGVDEQFF.

The V and J genes are TRBV4-1 and TRBJ2-1; D is perhaps TRBD2 (6 bases). CDR3 length: 15 residues. Germline V gene lookup returns CDR1 MGHRA and CDR2 YSYEKL. The ends were cut back, 1 base at V and 7 bases at J, with 14 bases in the middle. In DNA, the CDR3 is TGCGCCAGCAGCCAAGGACTAGGAGAGGGGAATGAGCAGTTCTTC. Translation: CASSQGLGEGNEQFF.

The V gene is TRBV18, the J gene TRBJ2-7, with TRBD1 matching 7 bases. Germline V gene data show CDR1 as KGHSH and CDR2 as LQKENI. With V trimmed by 4 bases and J by 2 bases, 5 bases remained unmatched. CDR3 length: 14 residues. The CDR3 nucleotides read TGTGCCAGCTCACAACCGGGACAGACCTACGAGCAGTACTTC. Translation gives CASSQPGQTYEQYF.

The chain couples TRBV7-2 to TRBJ2-1; D may be TRBD2 (6 bases). V lost 5 bases to trimming and J lost 2 bases, with 13 bases between them. In germline, CDR1 is SGHTA, CDR2 FQGNSA. This CDR3 contains 15 residues. Here the CDR3 reads CASSRLGEPYNEQFF. For the CDR3, the DNA is TGTGCCAGCAGCAGACTAGGGGAACCCTACAATGAGCAGTTCTTC. The full variable domain, in which reference TRBV7-2 and TRBJ2-1 provide the parts outside the CDR3, is GAGVSQSPSNKVTEKGKDVELRCDPISGHTALYWYRQSLGQGLEFLIYFQGNSAPDKSGLPSDRFSAERTGGSVSTLTIQRTQQEDSAVYLCASSRLGEPYNEQFFGPGTRLTVL.

This chain joins TRBV7-2 and TRBJ2-2; 9 nucleotides agree with TRBD1. The CDR3 runs 16 residues. V lost 1 base, J lost 4 bases, and 4 bases stayed unmatched. Germline assignment: CDR1 SGHTA and CDR2 FQGNSA. In DNA, the CDR3 is TGTGCCAGCAGCTTAGACGGGACAGGGAGCACCGGGGAGCTGTTTTTT. Translated: CASSLDGTGSTGELFF.

This rearrangement joins TRBV19 to TRBJ1-5; D unresolved. The CDR3 totals 12 residues. Germline CDR1 and CDR2: LNHDA and SQIVND (reference sequence). Trimming removed 3 bases at V and 3 bases at J, with 3 bases between. CDR3 sequence reads: CASSIINQPQHF. CDR3 nucleotide sequence: TGTGCCAGTAGTATCATCAATCAGCCCCAGCATTTT.

The CDR3 is CASSPRGGDTQYF. The CDR3 region has the DNA TGTGCCAGCAGTCCCAGGGGTGGAGATACGCAGTATTTT. V and J are TRBV27 and TRBJ2-3; weak D call: TRBD1 (6 bases). The germline V gene has CDR1 MNHEY and CDR2 SMNVEV (reference sequence). The CDR3 consists of 13 residues. With 5 bases removed from V and 5 bases from J, the gap between germline ends came to 11 bases.

The chain employs TRBV24-1 and TRBJ2-1; TRBD2 is a possible D gene (5 bases). Germline V gene data show CDR1 as KGHDR and CDR2 as SFDVKD. The CDR3 totals 15 residues. V was trimmed by 1 base and J by 4 bases, leaving 10 bases between them. CDR3 residues: CATSDFRDEYNEQFF. CDR3 sequence (DNA): TGTGCCACCAGTGATTTTCGGGATGAATACAATGAGCAGTTCTTC.

This rearrangement joins TRBV3-1 (or the pseudogene TRBV3-2) to TRBJ2-5, with D hard to call. The germline gives CDR1 LGHDT, CDR2 YNNKEL (reference sequence). V was trimmed by 6 bases and J by 0 bases, leaving 14 bases between them. The CDR3 is made up of 15 amino acids. CDR3 coding DNA: TGTGCCAGCAGTACACAACACATAAACCAAGAGACCCAGTACTTC. Translated: CASSTQHINQETQYF.

V and J are TRBV15 and TRBJ1-2, with 10 bases identical to TRBD1. Germline trimming cut 1 base from V and 6 bases from J; bases unmatched to any gene: 14. Per the germline V gene, CDR1 is LNHNV and CDR2 is YYDKDF (reference sequence). The CDR3 has 18 amino acids. The CDR3, as DNA: TGTGCCACCAGCAGAGGAGGGATCTTCGGGACAGGGGAGGATGGCTACACCTTC. Translation: CATSRGGIFGTGEDGYTF.

This clone was seen a single time. This chain joins TRBV5-1 and TRBJ1-5; D gene ambiguous. The CDR3 length is 15 residues. The V and J ends lost 0 bases and 2 bases respectively, with 9 bases between them. The germline V gene has CDR1 SGHRS and CDR2 YFSETQ. CDR3 nucleotides: TGCGCCAGCAGCTTGGATTACGGGGGCAATCAGCCCCAGCATTTT. Its translation is CASSLDYGGNQPQHF.